This T cell receptor (beta chain) was recovered during a study of blood T cell repertoires in COVID-19. Study context: Samples of COVID-19 (acute and convalescent) were obtained from the United States, Italy and Spain. In each case, the material was cDNA or gDNA derived from T cells, B-cell-depleted T cells, or PBMCs.

Germline loops: CDR1 LNHDA, CDR2 SQIVND (reference sequence). CDR3 length equals 19 residues. V shed 0 bases, J shed 1 base, and the junction held 9 bases outside the gene matches. In the original workflow: Cell counts per sample came from amplifying reference gene primers. Measured with immunoSEQ multiplex PCR; TCRdb has only the in-frame clones, and not every one. That table gives V, J and clone size, and the DNA gave D and trimming. There are about 120,000 clones in the sample; around 81% occur only once, and 10% to 15% lies in the top ten. The chain is built from TRBV19 and TRBJ2-3; 11 bases are a match to TRBD2. The material sequenced was peripheral blood. The receptor was derived from a man aged 60 to 69 with acute or convalescent COVID-19. The CDR3 here is CASSIDYTSGSGGTDTQYF. DNA for the CDR3: TGTGCCAGTAGTATAGATTATACTAGCGGGAGTGGCGGCACAGATACGCAGTATTTT. The whole variable domain, filled in from reference TRBV19 and TRBJ2-3, reads DGGITQSPKYLFRKEGQNVTLSCEQNLNHDAMYWYRQDPGQGLRLIYYSQIVNDFQKGDIAEGYSVSREKKESFPLTVTSAQKNPTAFYLCASSIDYTSGSGGTDTQYFGPGTRLTVL.